This T cell receptor (beta chain) was recorded in a study of graft-versus-host responses after intestinal transplantation. The data were produced by immunoSEQ multiplex PCR, yet TCRdb's version contains in-frame clones alone and is incomplete. The sample carries tens of thousands of clones, roughly nine tenths recorded once. General study points: GvH clones turned up in recipient marrow; some had shown up first in ileum or blood.

The trim removed 2 bases at V and 7 bases at J, leaving 11 bases unmatched. The CDR3 is 15 residues long. CDR1 SGHTA and CDR2 FQGNSA come from the germline V gene. To note about this clone: Its antigen is undetermined. This sample includes further DNA sequences coding for the same CDR3.

The clonotype comes from a human patient who received an intestinal transplant, so some T cells may come from the graft donor. This rearrangement joins TRBV7-2 to TRBJ2-7, with 7 positions matching TRBD2. Sequencing was performed on PBMCs, taken about 310 days after intestinal transplant. CDR3 residues: CASSLTSAQVGEQYF. CDR3 coding DNA: TGTGCCAGCAGCTTAACTAGCGCACAGGTTGGGGAGCAGTACTTC.